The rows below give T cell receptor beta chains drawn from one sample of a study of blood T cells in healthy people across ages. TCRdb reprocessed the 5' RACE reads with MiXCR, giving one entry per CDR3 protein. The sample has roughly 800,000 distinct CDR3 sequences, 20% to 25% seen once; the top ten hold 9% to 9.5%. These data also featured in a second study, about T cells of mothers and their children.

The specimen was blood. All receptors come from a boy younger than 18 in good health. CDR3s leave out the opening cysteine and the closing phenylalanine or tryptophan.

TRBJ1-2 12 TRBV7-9 ASRHTTGGNGYT
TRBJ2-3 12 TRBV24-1 ATSERQITDTQY
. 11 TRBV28 ASSFRIASEQY
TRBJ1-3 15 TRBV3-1 ASSHPYREEAGNTIY
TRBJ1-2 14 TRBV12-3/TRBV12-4 ASGLVLAGVNYGYT
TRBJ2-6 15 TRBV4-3 ASSQVPSRPGANVLT
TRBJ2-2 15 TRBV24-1 ATSDFDGTLNTGELF
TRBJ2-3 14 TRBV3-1 ASSHLGGLDPDTQY
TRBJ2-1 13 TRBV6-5 ASSYGGGTLNEQF
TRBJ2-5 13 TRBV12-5 ASEDCGTSGGTQY
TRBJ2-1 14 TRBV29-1 SVDSLTGALEGEQF
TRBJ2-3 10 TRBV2 ASSDATDTQY
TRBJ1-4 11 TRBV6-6 AVGIPVDEKLF
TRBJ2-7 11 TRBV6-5 ASSYKQSYEQY
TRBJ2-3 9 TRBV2 ASIGPDTQY
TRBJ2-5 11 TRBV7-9 ASSFGQGETQY
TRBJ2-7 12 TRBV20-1 SAIARTASYEQY
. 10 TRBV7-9 ATVGGANEQY